This T cell receptor (beta chain) stems from a study of blood T cell repertoires in COVID-19. In the study overall: In each case, the material was cDNA or gDNA derived from T cells, B-cell-depleted T cells, or PBMCs.

Clones were sequenced by immunoSEQ multiplex PCR, and TCRdb holds only the in-frame ones, with some missing. The top ten hold over 2% of the sample, which has 270,000 or so clones, approximately 91% seen once. The V gene end was trimmed by 5 bases and the J gene end by 8 bases; junction bases not matched to a gene: 9. The length of the CDR3 is 15 residues. The germline V gene has CDR1 SEHNR and CDR2 FQNEAQ (reference sequence). The material sequenced was PBMCs or T cells enriched from blood (not recorded which). The receptor was isolated from a woman between 35 and 50 years old with acute COVID-19. This chain links TRBV7-9 with TRBJ1-6; 7 bases map to TRBD1. CDR3 residues: CASSGRQGTYSPLHF. The CDR3 DNA reads as TGTGCCAGCAGCGGCAGACAGGGCACGTATTCACCCCTCCACTTT.